These 11 T cell receptor beta chains were sequenced from one sample in a study of a mutant IDH1 vaccine in newly diagnosed glioma (dated by TCRdb to 2020 to 2023). Library preparation used the immunoSEQ multiplex PCR assay. TCRdb's version of the immuneACCESS table is confined to in-frame rearrangements and falls short of the full clone set. An unresolved V gene accounts for under half of the shortfall where checked; the remainder is of unknown origin. The sample table lists about 34,000 clones, about 80% of them with a count of one. Of the sample, 9% to 10% is held by the ten largest clones. What this sample's time point label stands for: baseline, week 1 (first vaccination visit). In light of the paper, this sample's treatment or condition label describes: pre-vaccination baseline after standard-of-care therapy. Material: peripheral blood mononuclear cells (PBMCs), obtained from a glioma patient treated with radiotherapy, temozolomide or both. The receptors derive from a man aged 50 or older with glioma. Some clones in this sample may be carry-over from other donors' samples.

This clone was recorded once. The rearrangement links TRBV7-8 to TRBJ2-2; 10 bases match TRBD1. The germline gives CDR1 SGHVS, CDR2 FQNEAQ. The CDR3 loop spans 16 amino acids. The V gene end was trimmed by 5 bases and the J gene end by 5 bases; junction bases not matched to a gene: 8. The CDR3 sequence: CASSPRQGARTGELFF. The CDR3, as DNA: TGTGCCAGCAGCCCGAGACAGGGGGCAAGAACCGGGGAGCTGTTTTTT.

V usage is TRBV5-1 and J usage is TRBJ1-2; D is possibly TRBD1 (5 bases). The V end was cut by 1 base, the J end by 6 bases, with 13 bases between. This CDR3 has 14 amino acids. Germline CDR1 is SGHRS and CDR2 is YFSETQ. This chain's CDR3 is CASSLWGEPDGYTF. In DNA, the CDR3 is TGCGCCAGCAGCTTGTGGGGGGAACCTGATGGCTACACCTTC.

The genes are TRBV13 and TRBJ2-1; 13 bases align to TRBD2. V lost 8 bases to trimming and J lost 0 bases; unmatched junction nucleotides: 10. CDR3 size: 18 residues. Germline V gene data show CDR1 as PRHDT and CDR2 as FYEKMQ (reference sequence). CDR3 in DNA: TGTGCCAGCTCAGGCGGACTAGCGGGAGTGGGCTCCTACAATGAGCAGTTCTTC. Its translation is CASSGGLAGVGSYNEQFF.

The chain links TRBV2 to TRBJ1-6; 11 bases fit TRBD1. With 5 bases clipped from V and 10 bases from J, the junction kept 4 bases outside the gene matches. The germline CDR1 and CDR2 sequences are SNHLY and FYNNEI. This CDR3 comprises 14 residues. This CDR3 is CASSLDRGRSPLHF. CDR3 coding DNA: TGTGCCAGCAGTCTGGACAGGGGGCGATCACCCCTCCACTTT.

This clone was recorded only once. The gene calls are TRBV5-1 and TRBJ2-7; D not certain. The CDR3 sequence is 12 residues long. V lost 4 bases to trimming and J lost 6 bases, with 11 bases between them. Germline V gene data show CDR1 as SGHRS and CDR2 as YFSETQ. CDR3 in DNA: TGCGCCAGCAGCGACCCGCTGGGCGAGCAGTACTTC. It codes for CASSDPLGEQYF.

This chain joins TRBV7-2 and TRBJ1-4; 12 positions match TRBD1. This CDR3 contains 17 residues. V shed 5 bases and J 8 bases; nucleotides not matched to a gene: 12. Per germline, CDR1 SGHTA and CDR2 FQGNSA. The CDR3 DNA is TGTGCCAGCAGCCCCGGGACAGGGGGCATGGTAGGGGAAAAACTGTTTTTT. It translates to CASSPGTGGMVGEKLFF. Using reference TRBV7-2 and TRBJ1-4 for the parts outside the CDR3, the full variable domain is GAGVSQSPSNKVTEKGKDVELRCDPISGHTALYWYRQSLGQGLEFLIYFQGNSAPDKSGLPSDRFSAERTGGSVSTLTIQRTQQEDSAVYLCASSPGTGGMVGEKLFFGSGTQLSVL.

This sequence joins TRBV2 and TRBJ1-1; D gene unclear. V was shortened by 4 bases and J by 0 bases, with 9 bases between the two germline ends. This CDR3 is 14 amino acids long. The germline V gene has CDR1 SNHLY and CDR2 FYNNEI. CDR3 sequence (DNA): TGTGCCAGCAGTGGGGCGGGCATGAACACTGAAGCTTTCTTT. Protein product: CASSGAGMNTEAFF.

The chain employs TRBV7-2 and TRBJ2-5; TRBD1 agrees at 9 bases. This CDR3 is built from 15 residues. Per the germline V gene, CDR1 is SGHTA and CDR2 is FQGNSA. V dropped 5 bases and J dropped 2; count of bases not matched to a gene: 6. CDR3 nucleotide sequence: TGTGCCAGCAGCCTAGGGGGGACAGGGCAAGAGACCCAGTACTTC. Translated: CASSLGGTGQETQYF.

The count of this clone is one. The V gene is TRBV10-3, the J gene TRBJ1-2; TRBD1 matches at 10 bases. Looked up from germline, CDR1 is ENHRY and CDR2 is SYGVKD. The CDR3 has 14 amino acids. V shed 6 bases, J shed 8 bases, and the junction held 9 bases outside the gene matches. The CDR3 here is CAISNRDRGEGYTF. Here the CDR3 DNA reads TGTGCCATCAGCAACCGGGACAGGGGAGAAGGCTACACCTTC.

The V and J genes are TRBV7-2 and TRBJ1-6; D possibly corresponds to TRBD1 (6 bases). Trimming shortened V by 5 bases and J by 7 bases, and 15 bases separated the two germline ends. The CDR3 runs to 15 residues. Germline V gene data show CDR1 as SGHTA and CDR2 as FQGNSA. The CDR3 loop is CASSLQGLQNSPLHF. The DNA of the CDR3 is TGTGCCAGCAGCCTCCAGGGGCTGCAGAATTCACCCCTCCACTTT.

The rearrangement links TRBV5-4 to TRBJ2-3, with D uncertain. V was cut by 2 bases and J by 0 bases, with 13 bases left in between. Germline CDR1 SGHNT, CDR2 YYREEE (reference sequence). The CDR3 has 16 residues. This chain's CDR3 is CASSFRTVASTDTQYF. The CDR3 DNA reads TGTGCCAGCAGCTTTCGCACGGTAGCTAGCACAGATACGCAGTATTTT.